The 26 T cell receptor beta chains below were found in one sample sequenced in a study of control samples from healthy donors and cancer patients. Method: immunoSEQ multiplex PCR; TCRdb's copy keeps in-frame clones and lacks some. This sample has approximately 130,000 clones; roughly 87% occur once, and the top ten carry around 9.4%. The sequenced sample consisted of blood. The receptor set was obtained from a man aged 35 to 55 in good health.

The CDR3 spells CASSLVLRGAQETQYF. In DNA form, the CDR3 reads TGTGCCAGCAGCTTAGTGTTGCGGGGGGCCCAAGAGACCCAGTACTTC. This chain uses TRBV7-8 with TRBJ2-5, with 8 positions matching TRBD2. V gave up 1 base and J gave up 1 base; unmatched junction bases: 5. Germline assignment: CDR1 SGHVS and CDR2 FQNEAQ. There are 16 residues in the CDR3. The full variable domain, in which reference TRBV7-8 and TRBJ2-5 provide the parts outside the CDR3, is GAGVSQSPRYKVAKRGQDVALRCDPISGHVSLFWYQQALGQGPEFLTYFQNEAQLDKSGLPSDRFFAERPEGSVSTLKIQRTQQEDSAVYLCASSLVLRGAQETQYFGPGTRLLVL.

The V and J genes are TRBV7-9 and TRBJ2-7; D not resolved. The V end lost 5 bases, the J end lost 0 bases, and 11 bases lay between the germline ends. There are 14 residues in the CDR3. Germline CDR1 reads SEHNR; CDR2 reads FQNEAQ (reference sequence). The CDR3 nucleotides read TGTGCCAGCAGCGCGGACGGATACTCCTACGAGCAGTACTTC. Protein product: CASSADGYSYEQYF.

The chain uses TRBV12-5 and TRBJ1-5; D not certain. CDR3 length equals 15 residues. Per germline, CDR1 LGHNT and CDR2 FRNRAP. V gave up 1 base and J gave up 3 bases, with 10 bases separating them. The CDR3 region is CASGLDPRYNQPQHF. DNA of the CDR3: TGTGCTAGTGGTTTGGATCCTCGTTACAATCAGCCCCAGCATTTT. Drawing the rest from reference TRBV12-5 and TRBJ1-5, the complete variable domain is DARVTQTPRHKVTEMGQEVTMRCQPILGHNTVFWYRQTMMQGLELLAYFRNRAPLDDSGMPKDRFSAEMPDATLATLKIQPSEPRDSAVYFCASGLDPRYNQPQHFGDGTRLSIL.

V is TRBV11-3 and J is TRBJ2-4, with a possible D match to TRBD2 (6 bases). This CDR3 region has 14 residues. Per germline, CDR1 SGHNT and CDR2 YENEEA. Trimming cost V 1 base and J 9 bases, with 13 bases left between them. CDR3 nucleotide sequence: TGTGCCAGCAGCTTAGGGCAGGTCGGGAGCATTCAGTACTTC. Translating gives CASSLGQVGSIQYF.

V usage is TRBV7-2 and J usage is TRBJ2-1, with D possibly called TRBD1 or TRBD2 (7 bases each). CDR1 is SGHTA and CDR2 is FQGNSA in the germline V gene. CDR3 length equals 16 residues. Trimming took off 8 bases at V and 7 bases at J, with 24 bases between the two ends. The CDR3 nucleotides read TGTGCCAGCTCACAGGGGATAGCTCGGGGAGGGAATGAGCAGTTCTTC. It yields the protein CASSQGIARGGNEQFF.

This clone occurred once. The V gene is TRBV9, the J gene TRBJ1-1, with no clear D. V gave up 4 bases and J gave up 0 bases, with 7 bases separating them. Germline V CDR1 and CDR2: SGDLS, YYNGEE. This CDR3 is built from 13 residues. The CDR3: CASSRSVNTEAFF. The CDR3 nucleotides read TGTGCCAGCAGCAGATCGGTGAACACTGAAGCTTTCTTT.

This chain links TRBV10-1 with TRBJ2-1; either TRBD1 or TRBD2 may supply D (6 bases each). Per the germline V gene, CDR1 is WNHNN and CDR2 is SYGVQD (reference sequence). V dropped 2 bases and J dropped 7 bases, with 24 bases sitting between them. The CDR3 consists of 18 residues. The CDR3 nucleotides read TGCGCCAGCAGTGAGGTCGGCTCCGGGGGCCCCCGTGGGAATGAGCAGTTCTTC. The encoded protein is CASSEVGSGGPRGNEQFF.

This chain links TRBV18 with TRBJ1-5; maybe TRBD1 (5 bases). CDR3 length: 17 residues. Trimming shortened V by 3 bases and J by 0 bases, and 15 bases separated the two germline ends. The germline V gene has CDR1 KGHSH and CDR2 LQKENI. The CDR3, as DNA: TGTGCCAGCTCACCTGGTTTGGGGCCTTATAGCAATCAGCCCCAGCATTTT. Translated, it gives CASSPGLGPYSNQPQHF.

In this sample, this clone turned up many times. J is TRBJ1-2 and V is TRBV11-3; D is uncertain. Trimming cost V 5 bases and J 5 bases, with 12 bases left between them. Germline V gene sequence: CDR1 SGHNT, CDR2 YENEEA. The CDR3 extends over 13 amino acids. CDR3 DNA sequence: TGTGCCAGCAGCCCCGGGCCTCGGTATGGCTACACCTTC. It codes for CASSPGPRYGYTF.

The V and J genes are TRBV6-5 and TRBJ2-7; TRBD2 aligns across 9 bases. The CDR3 consists of 15 residues. The germline V gene has CDR1 MNHEY and CDR2 SVGAGI. The V and J ends lost 7 bases and 3 bases, in that order; junction bases with no gene match: 10. The CDR3 DNA reads as TGTGCCAGCACTCTTAGCGGGGGCCTCCTCTACGAGCAGTACTTC. As protein: CASTLSGGLLYEQYF.

This chain uses TRBV18 with TRBJ2-3; TRBD1 might be the D (5 bases). This CDR3 is built from 16 residues. V was trimmed by 1 base and J by 0 bases, leaving 11 bases between them. The germline CDR1 and CDR2 sequences are KGHSH and LQKENI. CDR3 sequence (DNA): TGTGCCAGCTCACCACAGGGGATGAGTAGCACAGATACGCAGTATTTT. It is translated as CASSPQGMSSTDTQYF.

Concerning this clone: The junction and the germline gene differ at one end; a read error may be behind it. The sample has other DNA sequences that encode this CDR3 too. The chain joins TRBV15 to TRBJ2-5; D remains unclear. The germline V gene encodes CDR1 LNHNV and CDR2 YYDKDF (reference sequence). The CDR3 is 11 amino acids. The CDR3 sequence is CATSSRETQYF. CDR3 DNA: TGCGCCACCAGCAGCCGAGAGACCCAGTACTTC.

The chain couples TRBV2 to TRBJ1-2; D gene unclear. This CDR3 is built from 13 residues. The germline V gene has CDR1 SNHLY and CDR2 FYNNEI. V lost 7 bases and J 4 bases, leaving 13 bases between the germline ends. CDR3 loop: CASIGGSLYGYTF. The CDR3, as DNA: TGTGCCAGCATAGGCGGGTCTCTCTATGGCTACACCTTC.

This clone was seen more than once but under ten times. The V call is TRBV18, the J call TRBJ1-1; D call uncertain. Germline V gene sequence: CDR1 KGHSH, CDR2 LQKENI. The CDR3 sequence is 12 residues long. V shed 1 base and J shed 6 bases, with 6 bases lying between them. CDR3 bases: TGTGCCAGCTCACCACAAACCCCTGAAGCTTTCTTT. Translation gives CASSPQTPEAFF. The entire variable domain, with the rest obtained from reference TRBV18 and TRBJ1-1, is as follows: NAGVMQNPRHLVRRRGQEARLRCSPMKGHSHVYWYRQLPEEGLKFMVYLQKENIIDESGMPKERFSAEFPKEGPSILRIQQVVRGDSAAYFCASSPQTPEAFFGQGTRLTVV.

The chain combines TRBV3-1 (or the pseudogene TRBV3-2) with TRBJ2-7; possible D gene TRBD1, 6 bases. CDR1 is LGHDT and CDR2 is YNNKEL in the germline V gene (reference sequence). Trimming removed 8 bases at V and 6 bases at J, with 14 bases between. This CDR3 spans 12 amino acids. CDR3 in amino acids: CASVGGAPEQYF. The CDR3 nucleotides are TGTGCCAGCGTAGGGGGTGCTCCCGAGCAGTACTTC.

The genes are TRBV5-6 and TRBJ2-2, with D possibly being TRBD1 (6 bases). Trimming took off 1 base at V and 3 bases at J, with 10 bases between the two ends. CDR1 SGHDT and CDR2 YYEEEE come from the germline V gene. The CDR3 runs to 15 residues. CDR3 residues: CASSLQGLDTGELFF. In DNA form, the CDR3 reads TGTGCCAGCAGCTTGCAGGGGCTCGACACCGGGGAGCTGTTTTTT.

Of note for this clone: Other DNA sequences from this sample encode an identical CDR3 as well. The V gene is TRBV7-9, the J gene TRBJ1-4; possibly TRBD1 for D (6 bases). The V gene's germline CDR1 is SEHNR and CDR2 FQNEAQ (reference sequence). The CDR3 is 16 residues long. V was cut by 5 bases and J by 0 bases, with 13 bases left in between. The CDR3 DNA sequence: TGTGCCAGCAGCGGCCACTGGACAGCAACTAATGAAAAACTGTTTTTT. Amino acids: CASSGHWTATNEKLFF.

V usage is TRBV18 and J usage is TRBJ1-1, with TRBD1 as a possible D gene (5 bases). The germline CDR1 and CDR2 sequences are KGHSH and LQKENI. The CDR3 covers 12 residues. Trimming left V 3 bases short and J 8 bases short, with 10 bases between. The CDR3 DNA is TGTGCCAGCTCACCGGACACTAGAGAAGCTTTCTTT. This codes for CASSPDTREAFF.

The CDR3 sequence is CASSLLQGADTQYF. Here the CDR3 DNA reads TGCGCCAGCAGCTTGTTACAGGGTGCAGATACGCAGTATTTT. J is TRBJ2-3 and V is TRBV5-1, with a weak D call TRBD1 (6 bases). Germline CDR1 reads SGHRS; CDR2 reads YFSETQ. The CDR3 is 14 residues long. The V and J ends lost 1 base and 4 bases respectively, with 10 bases between them.

The V call is TRBV7-2, the J call TRBJ2-5; 9 bases match TRBD1. With 4 bases clipped from V and 1 base from J, the junction kept 10 bases outside the gene matches. Germline V gives CDR1 SGHTA, CDR2 FQGNSA. The CDR3 length is 17 residues. The DNA of the CDR3 is TGTGCCAGCAGCTACCCCCGCGGGACAGGGACCCAAGAGACCCAGTACTTC. Encoded protein: CASSYPRGTGTQETQYF.

The chain employs TRBV29-1 and TRBJ1-2, with D possibly being TRBD1 (5 bases). V lost 4 bases and J lost 8, with 11 bases in between. The germline CDR1 and CDR2 sequences are SQVTM and ANQGSEA. The CDR3 has 11 amino acids. The CDR3 coding sequence is TGCAGCGTTGGGAGGGGAGGAGGCTACACCTTC. It yields the protein CSVGRGGGYTF.

This rearrangement joins TRBV19 to TRBJ2-1; D gene ambiguous. The germline V gene has CDR1 LNHDA and CDR2 SQIVND (reference sequence). This CDR3 comprises 15 residues. Trimming took 2 bases from V and 0 from J, leaving 8 bases between them. This CDR3 reads CASSISINSYNEQFF. DNA of the CDR3: TGTGCCAGTAGTATATCAATTAACTCCTACAATGAGCAGTTCTTC. Full variable domain (missing parts from reference TRBV19 and TRBJ2-1): DGGITQSPKYLFRKEGQNVTLSCEQNLNHDAMYWYRQDPGQGLRLIYYSQIVNDFQKGDIAEGYSVSREKKESFPLTVTSAQKNPTAFYLCASSISINSYNEQFFGPGTRLTVL.

The CDR3 bases are TGTGCCACCAGTGCCTTGTCTGAGACTGAAGCTTTCTTT. Its protein product is CATSALSETEAFF. The chain has TRBV24-1 and TRBJ1-1; D is uncertain. V was pared by 5 bases and J by 5 bases, with 11 bases between. The CDR3 spans 13 residues. Germline V gene sequence: CDR1 KGHDR, CDR2 SFDVKD.

The chain has TRBV7-6 and TRBJ2-7; 9 positions agree with TRBD2. The CDR3 is made up of 16 amino acids. The germline V gene has CDR1 SGHVS and CDR2 FNYEAQ. Trimming removed 1 base from V and 0 bases from J; junction bases left unmatched: 4. CDR3 protein: CASSLGGGGASYEQYF. CDR3 DNA: TGTGCCAGCAGCTTAGGTGGCGGGGGGGCCTCCTACGAGCAGTACTTC.

This chain connects TRBV5-1 to TRBJ2-3; D call uncertain. This CDR3 has 14 amino acids. The germline V gene encodes CDR1 SGHRS and CDR2 YFSETQ. Trimming cost V 1 base and J 2 bases, with 8 bases left between them. The CDR3 DNA reads as TGCGCCAGCAGCTTGATTGGATACACAGATACGCAGTATTTT. Protein sequence: CASSLIGYTDTQYF.

This chain connects TRBV7-2 to TRBJ2-7; a possible D gene is TRBD2 (6 bases). The CDR3 covers 15 residues. V lost 5 bases and J lost 3, with 17 bases in between. Per germline, CDR1 SGHTA and CDR2 FQGNSA. The CDR3 nucleotides read TGTGCCAGCAGCCCAAGATCGGGGGTGTACTACGAGCAGTACTTC. This gives the protein CASSPRSGVYYEQYF.